The text below deals with one TCR beta chain. In germline, CDR1 is SGHTA, CDR2 FQGNSA. The CDR3 sequence is 17 residues long. V was shortened by 5 bases and J by 0 bases, with 17 bases between the two germline ends. The data originate from a study of tissue T cells after allogeneic stem cell transplantation. Clones were sequenced by immunoSEQ multiplex PCR, and TCRdb holds only the in-frame ones, with some missing. The sample lists 4,500 to 7,000 clones, 60% to 85% occurring once. Sequencing was performed on blood, taken before transplantation. The chain has TRBV7-2 and TRBJ1-3; no clear D gene. This clonotype was sampled from a man between 40 and 69 years old who later had graft-versus-host disease after an allogeneic stem cell transplant. The CDR3 nucleotides read TGTGCCAGCAGCCTCTCATCGGGTTCCAACTCTGGAAACACCATATATTTT. Protein sequence: CASSLSSGSNSGNTIYF.